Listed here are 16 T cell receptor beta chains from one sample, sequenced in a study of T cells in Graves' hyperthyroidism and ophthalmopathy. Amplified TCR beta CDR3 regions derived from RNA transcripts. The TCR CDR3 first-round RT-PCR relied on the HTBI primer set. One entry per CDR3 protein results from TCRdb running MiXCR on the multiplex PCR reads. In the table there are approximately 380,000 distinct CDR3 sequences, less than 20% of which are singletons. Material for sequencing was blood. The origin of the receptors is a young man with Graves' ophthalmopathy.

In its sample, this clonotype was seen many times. CDR3: CASSPGYGNTEAFF. The CDR3 DNA sequence: TGTGCCAGCTCACCGGGCTACGGGAACACTGAAGCTTTCTTT. This chain uses TRBV18 with TRBJ1-1; D gene unclear. V lost 3 bases and J 1 base, leaving 9 bases between the germline ends. Germline CDR1 and CDR2: KGHSH and LQKENI. CDR3 length: 14 amino acids. Drawing the rest from reference TRBV18 and TRBJ1-1, the complete variable domain is NAGVMQNPRHLVRRRGQEARLRCSPMKGHSHVYWYRQLPEEGLKFMVYLQKENIIDESGMPKERFSAEFPKEGPSILRIQQVVRGDSAAYFCASSPGYGNTEAFFGQGTRLTVV.

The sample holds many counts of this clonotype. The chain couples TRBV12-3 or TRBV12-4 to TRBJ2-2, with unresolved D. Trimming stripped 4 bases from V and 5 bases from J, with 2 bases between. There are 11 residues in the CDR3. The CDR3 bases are TGTGCCAGCAGTTGGACCGGGGAGCTGTTTTTT. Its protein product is CASSWTGELFF.

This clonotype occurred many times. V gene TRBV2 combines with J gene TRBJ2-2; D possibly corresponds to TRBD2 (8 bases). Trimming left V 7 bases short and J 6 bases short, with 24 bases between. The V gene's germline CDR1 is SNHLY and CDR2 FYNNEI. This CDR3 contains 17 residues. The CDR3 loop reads CASTLEGASGLAGELFF. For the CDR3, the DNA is TGTGCCAGCACCCTTGAGGGGGCTAGCGGGTTGGCCGGGGAGCTGTTTTTT.

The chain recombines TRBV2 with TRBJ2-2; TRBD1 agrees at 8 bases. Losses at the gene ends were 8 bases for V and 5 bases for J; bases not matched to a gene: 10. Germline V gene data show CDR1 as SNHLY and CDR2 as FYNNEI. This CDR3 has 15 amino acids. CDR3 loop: CASPCPRGLTGELFF. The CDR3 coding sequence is TGTGCCAGCCCCTGCCCCAGGGGGCTTACCGGGGAGCTGTTTTTT.

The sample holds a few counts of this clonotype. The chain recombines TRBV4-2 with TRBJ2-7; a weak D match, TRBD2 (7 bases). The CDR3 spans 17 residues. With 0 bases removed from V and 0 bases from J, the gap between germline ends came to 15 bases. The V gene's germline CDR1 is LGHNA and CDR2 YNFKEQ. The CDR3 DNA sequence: TGTGCCAGCAGCCAAGATCCTCGCGGGGGCCTCTCCTACGAGCAGTACTTC. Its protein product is CASSQDPRGGLSYEQYF.

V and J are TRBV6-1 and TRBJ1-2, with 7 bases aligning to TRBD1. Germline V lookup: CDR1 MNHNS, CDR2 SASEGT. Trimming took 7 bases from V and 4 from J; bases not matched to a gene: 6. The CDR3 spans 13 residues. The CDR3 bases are TGTGCCAGCATTCCGGGACAGCTCTATGGCTACACCTTC. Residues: CASIPGQLYGYTF.

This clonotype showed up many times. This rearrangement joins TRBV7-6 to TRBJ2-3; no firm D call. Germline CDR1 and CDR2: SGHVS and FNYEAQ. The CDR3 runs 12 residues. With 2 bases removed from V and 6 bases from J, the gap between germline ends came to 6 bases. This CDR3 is CASSLIGDTQYF. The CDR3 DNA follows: TGTGCCAGCAGCTTAATAGGGGATACGCAGTATTTT.

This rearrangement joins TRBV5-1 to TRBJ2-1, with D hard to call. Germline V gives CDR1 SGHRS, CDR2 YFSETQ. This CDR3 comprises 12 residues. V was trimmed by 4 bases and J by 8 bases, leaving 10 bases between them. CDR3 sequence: CASSPNLDEQFF. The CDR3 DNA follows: TGCGCCAGCAGCCCCAATCTGGATGAGCAGTTCTTC.

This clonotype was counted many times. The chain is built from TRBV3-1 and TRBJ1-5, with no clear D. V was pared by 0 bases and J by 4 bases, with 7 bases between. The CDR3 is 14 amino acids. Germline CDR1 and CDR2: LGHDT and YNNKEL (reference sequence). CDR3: CASSQDVANQPQHF. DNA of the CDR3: TGTGCCAGCAGCCAAGATGTGGCGAATCAGCCCCAGCATTTT.

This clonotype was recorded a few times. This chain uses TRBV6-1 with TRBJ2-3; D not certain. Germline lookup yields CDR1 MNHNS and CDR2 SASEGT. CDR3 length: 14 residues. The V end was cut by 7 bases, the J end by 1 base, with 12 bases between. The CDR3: CASTQEDGTDTQYF. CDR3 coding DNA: TGTGCCAGCACCCAAGAGGACGGCACAGATACGCAGTATTTT.

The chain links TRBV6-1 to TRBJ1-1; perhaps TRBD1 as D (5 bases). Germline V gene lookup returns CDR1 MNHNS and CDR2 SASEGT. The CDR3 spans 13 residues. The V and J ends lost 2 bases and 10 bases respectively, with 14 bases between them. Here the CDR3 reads CASSETGRYGAFF. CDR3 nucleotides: TGTGCCAGCAGTGAAACGGGACGGTATGGAGCTTTCTTT.

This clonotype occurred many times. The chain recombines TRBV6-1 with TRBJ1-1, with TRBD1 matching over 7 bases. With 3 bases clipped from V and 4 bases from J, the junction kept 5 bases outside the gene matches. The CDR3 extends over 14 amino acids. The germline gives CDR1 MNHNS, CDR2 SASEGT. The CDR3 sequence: CASSDGEGATEAFF. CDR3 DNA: TGTGCCAGCAGTGATGGGGAGGGGGCCACTGAAGCTTTCTTT.

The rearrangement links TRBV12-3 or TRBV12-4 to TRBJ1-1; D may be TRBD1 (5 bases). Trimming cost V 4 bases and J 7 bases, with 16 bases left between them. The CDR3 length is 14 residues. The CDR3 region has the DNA TGTGCCAGCAGTTACGGCGGGGGTCCGCGTGAAGCTTTCTTT. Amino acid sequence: CASSYGGGPREAFF.

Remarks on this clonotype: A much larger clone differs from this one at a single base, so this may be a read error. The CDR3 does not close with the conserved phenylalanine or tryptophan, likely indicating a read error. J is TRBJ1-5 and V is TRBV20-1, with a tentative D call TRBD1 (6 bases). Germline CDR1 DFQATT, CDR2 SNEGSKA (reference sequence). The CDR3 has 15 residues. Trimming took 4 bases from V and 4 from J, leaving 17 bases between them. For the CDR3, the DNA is TGCAGTGCTATTTCGACGGCAGGGGAAAATCAGCCCCAGCATCTT. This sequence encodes CSAISTAGENQPQHL.

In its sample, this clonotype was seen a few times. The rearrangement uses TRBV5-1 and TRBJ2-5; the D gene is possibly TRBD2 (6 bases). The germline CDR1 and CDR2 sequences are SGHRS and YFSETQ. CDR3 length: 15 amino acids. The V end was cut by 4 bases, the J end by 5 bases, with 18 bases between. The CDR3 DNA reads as TGCGCCAGCAGCCCCCTGGGAGGAGGGCTGGAGACCCAGTACTTC. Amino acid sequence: CASSPLGGGLETQYF.

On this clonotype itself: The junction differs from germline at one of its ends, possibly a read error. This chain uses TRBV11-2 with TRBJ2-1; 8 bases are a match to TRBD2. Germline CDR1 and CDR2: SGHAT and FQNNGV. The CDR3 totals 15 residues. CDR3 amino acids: CASSLSGTRCNEQFF. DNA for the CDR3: TGTGCCAGCAGCTTATCCGGGACTAGGTGCAATGAGCAGTTTTTC.